A selection of T cell receptor beta chains follows, all from one sample in a study of T cells expressing NK-cell markers. From the 5' RACE reads, TCRdb lists one entry per CDR3 protein and no DNA. The listing records 200,000 to 300,000 distinct CDR3 sequences. The sample comprised blood T cells: a sorted CD56 or NKG2C T cell subset, CD4+ or CD8+ T cells, or bulk PBMC T cells (not recorded which). The receptors stem from a man aged 18-30 years in good health. Each CDR3 is given with its conserved first and last residue. Each record gives: CDR3 protein, V gene, J gene.

CDR3 protein: CSAMAFTDTQYF; V gene: TRBV20-1; J gene: TRBJ2-3
CDR3 protein: CASREQGTYRQPQHF; V gene: TRBV6-1; J gene: TRBJ1-5
CDR3 protein: CASSYSRGVGHEQYF; V gene: TRBV6-5; J gene: TRBJ2-7
CDR3 protein: CASSYVGELFF; V gene: TRBV6-2/TRBV6-3; J gene: TRBJ2-2
CDR3 protein: CASSSFLSTSGANVLTF; V gene: TRBV7-9; J gene: TRBJ2-6
CDR3 protein: CASSQDGSLHSYEQYF; V gene: TRBV4-2; J gene: TRBJ2-7
CDR3 protein: CASSSWTSANTGELFF; V gene: TRBV5-4; J gene: TRBJ2-2
CDR3 protein: CASSWDSSTDTQYF; V gene: TRBV6-2/TRBV6-3; J gene: TRBJ2-3
CDR3 protein: CASSLSASFSGRGETQYF; V gene: TRBV27; J gene: TRBJ2-5
CDR3 protein: CASSLYRGLVGLGTEAFF; V gene: TRBV12-3/TRBV12-4; J gene: TRBJ1-1
CDR3 protein: CASSLRQGSYNEQFF; V gene: TRBV5-6; J gene: TRBJ2-1
CDR3 protein: CATSQGSQETQYF; V gene: TRBV24-1; J gene: TRBJ2-5
CDR3 protein: CASSMIAGYEQFF; V gene: TRBV19; J gene: TRBJ2-1
CDR3 protein: CASSSGTSLWETQYF; V gene: TRBV7-6; J gene: TRBJ2-5
CDR3 protein: CASSLALLGLETQYF; V gene: TRBV5-1; J gene: TRBJ2-5